This TCR beta chain comes out of a study of blood T cells in healthy people across ages. Study-wide results and limits: A greater number of naive CD4+ cells and higher diversity distinguished long-lived donors from aged donors. Naive T cell percentage showed a strong correlation with the diversity of TCR beta.

As for this clonotype: Its matching antigen is unknown.

The authors ran a second PCR of about 6 to 11 cycles using a sample-barcoded 5' primer and a J-beta primer mix. Each CDR3 protein is one row after TCRdb ran MiXCR on the 5' RACE reads. This table has roughly 680,000 distinct CDR3 sequences, around 52% appearing once. Each donor was a healthy Caucasian individual from Russia, aged roughly 6 to 95. Extracted total RNA amounted to at least 5.5 micrograms for each sample. This CDR3 has 14 residues. V shed 5 bases, J shed 8 bases, and the junction held 9 bases outside the gene matches. Per the germline V gene, CDR1 is SQVTM and CDR2 is ANQGSEA. The chain carries TRBV29-1 and TRBJ1-4; 9 bases map to TRBD1. Sequences were obtained from blood. The receptor comes from a woman older than 75 in good health. The CDR3 DNA follows: TGCAGCGTTAAACCGGGACAGGGTGACGAAAAACTGTTTTTT. Its protein product is CSVKPGQGDEKLFF.